This TCR beta chain was documented in a study of Graves' ophthalmopathy and Graves' hyperthyroidism. Germline loops: CDR1 DFQATT, CDR2 SNEGSKA (reference sequence). Trimming left V 6 bases short and J 10 bases short, with 22 bases between. The CDR3 has 15 amino acids. Regarding this clonotype: Antigen specificity is unknown.

For repertoire sequencing, the TCR beta CDR3 regions were amplified from RNA transcripts. The authors performed first-round RT-PCR with HTBI primers and then a second-round multiplex PCR. From the multiplex PCR reads, TCRdb called clonotypes with MiXCR, one entry per CDR3 protein. The sample has 650,000 to 900,000 distinct CDR3 sequences, roughly 40% seen once. The diagnostic workup employed clinical symptoms, serum thyroxine, TRAb, thyroid ultrasound and orbital computed tomography. Fresh peripheral blood, 10 ml, was the PBMC source. Points from the study as a whole: Sensitivity reached 70.59% and specificity approximately 72% when the model predicted ophthalmopathy progression.

The sequencing sample was made of peripheral blood. The source of this sequence is an adult man with Graves' ophthalmopathy. The chain has TRBV20-1 and TRBJ1-6; D gene unclear. The CDR3 sequence is CSAGIGRTGGSPLHF. The DNA for the CDR3 is TGCAGTGCCGGAATAGGTCGTACGGGTGGATCACCCCTCCACTTT.